The TCR beta chain described here comes from a study of B cell selection in AIRE deficiency. Profiled with immunoSEQ multiplex PCR; TCRdb holds only in-frame clones, not every one. The sample records about 25,000 clones, around 97% being singletons. Broader study findings: Shared Treg sequences were biased toward short CDR3s with few non-templated nucleotide insertions.

To note about this clone: The target antigen is unknown.

CD4+CD127+ cells were sorted as the conventional CD4 T cells. The CDR3 covers 13 residues. V lost 10 bases to trimming and J lost 3 bases, with 15 bases between them. From germline, CDR1 is SNHLY and CDR2 FYNNEI. This clonotype originated in a human donor with AIRE deficiency. The V gene is TRBV2, the J gene TRBJ1-1; unclear D gene. Sequenced: conventional CD4+ T cells sorted from PBMCs. Written as DNA, the CDR3 is TGTGCCACCCTTACTGGGATCTACACTGAAGCTTTCTTT. Amino acids: CATLTGIYTEAFF.